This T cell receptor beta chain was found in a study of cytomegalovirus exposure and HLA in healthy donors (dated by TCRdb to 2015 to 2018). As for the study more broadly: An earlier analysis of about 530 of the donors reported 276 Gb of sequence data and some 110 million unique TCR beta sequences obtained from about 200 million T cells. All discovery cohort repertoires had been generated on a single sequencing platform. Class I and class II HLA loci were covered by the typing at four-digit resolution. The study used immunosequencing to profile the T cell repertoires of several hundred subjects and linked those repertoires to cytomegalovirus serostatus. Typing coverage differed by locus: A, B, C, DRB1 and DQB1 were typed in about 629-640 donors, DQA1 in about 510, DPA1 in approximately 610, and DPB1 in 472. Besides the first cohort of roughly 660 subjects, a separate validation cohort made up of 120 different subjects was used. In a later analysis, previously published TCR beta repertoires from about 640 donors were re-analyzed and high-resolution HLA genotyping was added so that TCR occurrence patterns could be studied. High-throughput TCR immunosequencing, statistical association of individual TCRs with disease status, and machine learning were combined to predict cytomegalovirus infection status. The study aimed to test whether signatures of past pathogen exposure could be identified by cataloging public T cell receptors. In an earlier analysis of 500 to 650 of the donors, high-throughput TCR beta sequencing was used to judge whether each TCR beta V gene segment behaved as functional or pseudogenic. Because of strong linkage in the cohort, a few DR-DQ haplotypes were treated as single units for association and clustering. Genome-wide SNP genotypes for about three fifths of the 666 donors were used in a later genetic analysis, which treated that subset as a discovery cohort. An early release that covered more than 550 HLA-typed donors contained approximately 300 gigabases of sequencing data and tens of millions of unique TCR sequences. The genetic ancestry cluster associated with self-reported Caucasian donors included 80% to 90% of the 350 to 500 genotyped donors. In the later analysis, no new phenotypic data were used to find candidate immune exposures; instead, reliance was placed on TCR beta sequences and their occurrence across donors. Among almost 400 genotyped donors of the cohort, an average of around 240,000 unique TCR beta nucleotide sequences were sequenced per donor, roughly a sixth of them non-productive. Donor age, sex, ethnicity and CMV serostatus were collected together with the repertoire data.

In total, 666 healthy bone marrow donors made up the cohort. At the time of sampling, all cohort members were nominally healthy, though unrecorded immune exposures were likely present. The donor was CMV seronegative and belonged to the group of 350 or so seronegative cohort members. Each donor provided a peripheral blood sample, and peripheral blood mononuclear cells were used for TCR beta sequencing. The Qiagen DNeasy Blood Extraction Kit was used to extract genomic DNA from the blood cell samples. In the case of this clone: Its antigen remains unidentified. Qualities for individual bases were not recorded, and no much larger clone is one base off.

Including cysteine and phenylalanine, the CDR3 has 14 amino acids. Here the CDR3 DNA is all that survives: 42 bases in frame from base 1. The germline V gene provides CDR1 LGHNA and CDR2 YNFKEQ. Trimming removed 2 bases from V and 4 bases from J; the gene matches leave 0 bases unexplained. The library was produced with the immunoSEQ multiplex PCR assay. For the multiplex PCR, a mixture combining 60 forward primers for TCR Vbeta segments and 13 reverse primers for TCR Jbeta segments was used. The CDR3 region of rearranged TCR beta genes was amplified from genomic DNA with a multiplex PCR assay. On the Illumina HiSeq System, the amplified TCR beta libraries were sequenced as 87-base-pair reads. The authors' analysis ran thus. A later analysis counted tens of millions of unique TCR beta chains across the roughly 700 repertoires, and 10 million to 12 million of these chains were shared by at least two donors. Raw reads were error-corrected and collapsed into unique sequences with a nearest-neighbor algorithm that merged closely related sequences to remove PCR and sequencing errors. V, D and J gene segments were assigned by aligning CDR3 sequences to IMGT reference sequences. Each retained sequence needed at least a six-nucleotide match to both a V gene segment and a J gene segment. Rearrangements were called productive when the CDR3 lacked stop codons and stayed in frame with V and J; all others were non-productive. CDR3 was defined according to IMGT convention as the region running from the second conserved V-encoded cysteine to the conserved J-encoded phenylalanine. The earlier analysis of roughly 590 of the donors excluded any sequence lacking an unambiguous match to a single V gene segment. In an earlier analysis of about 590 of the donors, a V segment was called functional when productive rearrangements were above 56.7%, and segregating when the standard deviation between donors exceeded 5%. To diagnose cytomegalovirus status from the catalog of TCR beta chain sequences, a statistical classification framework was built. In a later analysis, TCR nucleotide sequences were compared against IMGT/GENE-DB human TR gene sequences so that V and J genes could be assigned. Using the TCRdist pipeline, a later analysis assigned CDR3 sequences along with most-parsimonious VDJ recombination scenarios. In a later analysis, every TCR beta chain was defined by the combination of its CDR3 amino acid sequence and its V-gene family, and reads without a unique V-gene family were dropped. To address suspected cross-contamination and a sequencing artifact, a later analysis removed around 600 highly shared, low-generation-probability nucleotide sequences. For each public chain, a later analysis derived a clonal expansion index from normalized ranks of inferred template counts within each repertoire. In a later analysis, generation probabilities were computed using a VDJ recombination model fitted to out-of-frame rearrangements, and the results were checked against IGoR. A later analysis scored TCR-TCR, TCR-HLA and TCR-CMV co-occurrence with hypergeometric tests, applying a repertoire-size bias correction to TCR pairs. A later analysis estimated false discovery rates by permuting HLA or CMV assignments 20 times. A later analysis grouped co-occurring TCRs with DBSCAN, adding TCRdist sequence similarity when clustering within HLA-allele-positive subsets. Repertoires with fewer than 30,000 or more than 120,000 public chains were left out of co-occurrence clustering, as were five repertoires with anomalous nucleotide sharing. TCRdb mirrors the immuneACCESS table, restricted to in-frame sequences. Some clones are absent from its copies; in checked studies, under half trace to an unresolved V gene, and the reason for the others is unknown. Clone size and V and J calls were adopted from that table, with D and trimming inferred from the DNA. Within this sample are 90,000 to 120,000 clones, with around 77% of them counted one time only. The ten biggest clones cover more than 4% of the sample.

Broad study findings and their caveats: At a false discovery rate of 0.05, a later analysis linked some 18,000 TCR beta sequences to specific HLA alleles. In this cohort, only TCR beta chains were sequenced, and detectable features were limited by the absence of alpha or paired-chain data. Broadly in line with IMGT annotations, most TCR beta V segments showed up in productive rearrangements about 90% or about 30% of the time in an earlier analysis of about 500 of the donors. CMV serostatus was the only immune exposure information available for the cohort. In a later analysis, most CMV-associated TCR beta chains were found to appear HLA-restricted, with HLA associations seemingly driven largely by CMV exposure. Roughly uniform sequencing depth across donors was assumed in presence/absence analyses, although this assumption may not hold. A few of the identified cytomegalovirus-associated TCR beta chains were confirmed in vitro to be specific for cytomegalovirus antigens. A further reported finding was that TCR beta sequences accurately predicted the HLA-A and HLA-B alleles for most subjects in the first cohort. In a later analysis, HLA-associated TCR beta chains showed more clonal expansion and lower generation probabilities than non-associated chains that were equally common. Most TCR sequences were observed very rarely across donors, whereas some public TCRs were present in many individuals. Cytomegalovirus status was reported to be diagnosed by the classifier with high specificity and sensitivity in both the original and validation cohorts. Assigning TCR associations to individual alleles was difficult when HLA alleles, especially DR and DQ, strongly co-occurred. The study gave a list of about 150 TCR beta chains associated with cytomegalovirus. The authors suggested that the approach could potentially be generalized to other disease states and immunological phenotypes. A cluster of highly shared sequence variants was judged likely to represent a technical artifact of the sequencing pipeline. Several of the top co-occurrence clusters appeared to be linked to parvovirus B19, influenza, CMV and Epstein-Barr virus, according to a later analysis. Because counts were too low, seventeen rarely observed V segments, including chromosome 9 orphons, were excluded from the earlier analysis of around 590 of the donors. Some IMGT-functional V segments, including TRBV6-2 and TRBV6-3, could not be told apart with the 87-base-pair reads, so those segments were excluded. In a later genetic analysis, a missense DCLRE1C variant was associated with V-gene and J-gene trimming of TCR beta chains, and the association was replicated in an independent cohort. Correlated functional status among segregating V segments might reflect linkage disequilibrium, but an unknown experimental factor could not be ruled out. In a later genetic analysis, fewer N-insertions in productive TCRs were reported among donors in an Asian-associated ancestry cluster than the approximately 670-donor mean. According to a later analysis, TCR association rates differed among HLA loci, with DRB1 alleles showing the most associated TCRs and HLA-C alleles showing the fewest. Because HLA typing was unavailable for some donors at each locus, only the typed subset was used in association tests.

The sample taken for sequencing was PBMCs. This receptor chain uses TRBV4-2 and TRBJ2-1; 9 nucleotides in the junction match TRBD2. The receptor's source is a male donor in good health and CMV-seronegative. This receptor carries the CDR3 CASSQLAGYNEQFF. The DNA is TGTGCCAGCAGCCAACTAGCGGGGTACAATGAGCAGTTCTTC.